These T cell receptor beta chains were read from a single sample in a study of spatial heterogeneity in lung cancer. One entry per CDR3 protein results from TCRdb running MiXCR on the 5' RACE reads. In the table there are about 92,000 distinct CDR3 sequences, approximately 12% of which are singletons. The material was PBMCs, obtained at surgery. The receptors here all came from a male donor with early-stage non-small cell lung cancer. Both conserved end residues are part of each CDR3. Each record gives: CDR3 protein, CDR3 DNA, clone size, J gene, V gene, D gene. D genes are given only for firm matches. Expanded clones get a size class; other rows say once, few or many, or leave the size out.

CDR3aa: CASSRGATSGNTIYF
CDR3nt: TGTGCCAGCAGCAGGGGAGCCACCTCTGGAAACACCATATATTTT
abundance: -
j_gene: TRBJ1-3
v_gene: TRBV7-2
d_gene: -

CDR3aa: CASSPLSGIGTQYF
CDR3nt: TGTGCCAGCAGCCCCCTATCCGGAATAGGGACCCAGTACTTC
abundance: many
j_gene: TRBJ2-5
v_gene: TRBV7-3
d_gene: -

CDR3aa: CASSPHSPLTDNEQFF
CDR3nt: TGCGCCAGCAGCCCCCACAGTCCTTTGACAGACAATGAGCAGTTCTTC
abundance: -
j_gene: TRBJ2-1
v_gene: TRBV5-1
d_gene: -

CDR3aa: CASSRDISYEQYF
CDR3nt: TGTGCCAGCAGCCGGGACATCTCCTACGAGCAGTACTTC
abundance: many
j_gene: TRBJ2-7
v_gene: TRBV12-3/TRBV12-4
d_gene: -

CDR3aa: CASSLGGGPRYNEQFF
CDR3nt: TGTGCCAGCAGCTTGGGAGGGGGCCCCCGCTACAATGAGCAGTTCTTC
abundance: few
j_gene: TRBJ2-1
v_gene: TRBV13
d_gene: -

CDR3aa: CASSLFLAGLQETQYF
CDR3nt: TGTGCCAGCAGCTTATTCTTAGCGGGGCTCCAAGAGACCCAGTACTTC
abundance: -
j_gene: TRBJ2-5
v_gene: TRBV7-2
d_gene: TRBD2

CDR3aa: CASSRDKQGRSTDTQYF
CDR3nt: TGTGCCAGCAGCCGAGATAAACAGGGCCGGAGCACAGATACGCAGTATTTT
abundance: -
j_gene: TRBJ2-3
v_gene: TRBV7-2
d_gene: -

CDR3aa: CSVEDSSVRSTDTQYF
CDR3nt: TGCAGCGTTGAAGATTCCAGCGTACGAAGCACAGATACGCAGTATTTT
abundance: many
j_gene: TRBJ2-3
v_gene: TRBV29-1
d_gene: -

CDR3aa: CASSLTMLNTIYF
CDR3nt: TGTGCCAGCAGCTTGACGATGTTGAACACCATATATTTT
abundance: many
j_gene: TRBJ1-3
v_gene: TRBV5-6
d_gene: -

CDR3aa: CASSYLGGGNQPQHF
CDR3nt: TGTGCCAGCAGTTACTTGGGGGGGGGAAATCAGCCCCAGCATTTT
abundance: -
j_gene: TRBJ1-5
v_gene: TRBV6-2/TRBV6-3
d_gene: -

CDR3aa: CASSFGQGALGYTF
CDR3nt: TGTGCCAGCAGCTTCGGACAGGGGGCGCTTGGCTACACCTTC
abundance: few
j_gene: TRBJ1-2
v_gene: TRBV7-2
d_gene: TRBD1

CDR3aa: CATSPNGRGTQYF
CDR3nt: TGTGCCACCAGCCCCAACGGGAGGGGTACGCAGTATTTT
abundance: -
j_gene: TRBJ2-3
v_gene: TRBV24-1
d_gene: TRBD2

CDR3aa: CASSLWGRMNTEAFF
CDR3nt: TGTGCCAGCAGTTTATGGGGCAGAATGAACACTGAAGCTTTCTTT
abundance: many
j_gene: TRBJ1-1
v_gene: TRBV12-3/TRBV12-4
d_gene: -

CDR3aa: CASSLVTTQYNEQFF
CDR3nt: TGTGCCAGCAGCTTGGTGACGACCCAGTACAATGAGCAGTTCTTC
abundance: few
j_gene: TRBJ2-1
v_gene: TRBV5-4
d_gene: -

CDR3aa: CASSSHGGNEQYF
CDR3nt: TGTGCCAGCAGCTCCCATGGGGGCAACGAGCAGTACTTC
abundance: -
j_gene: TRBJ2-7
v_gene: TRBV7-9
d_gene: -

CDR3aa: CASSQETSGRSYEQYF
CDR3nt: TGTGCCAGCAGCCAAGAGACTAGCGGTAGGTCCTACGAGCAGTACTTC
abundance: few
j_gene: TRBJ2-7
v_gene: TRBV3-1
d_gene: TRBD2

CDR3aa: CASSQDRSEQYF
CDR3nt: TGTGCCAGCAGCCAGGACAGGAGCGAGCAGTACTTC
abundance: many
j_gene: TRBJ2-7
v_gene: TRBV3-1
d_gene: TRBD1

CDR3aa: CASTELSQGQPQHF
CDR3nt: TGTGCCAGCACCGAGCTATCACAGGGCCAGCCCCAGCATTTT
abundance: -
j_gene: TRBJ1-5
v_gene: TRBV27
d_gene: -

CDR3aa: CASSYREGEQYF
CDR3nt: TGTGCCAGCAGTTACAGGGAGGGCGAGCAGTACTTC
abundance: -
j_gene: TRBJ2-7
v_gene: TRBV6-2/TRBV6-3
d_gene: TRBD2

CDR3aa: CASSLKGTVGSNSNQPQHF
CDR3nt: TGTGCCAGCAGTTTAAAAGGGACCGTCGGATCCAATAGCAATCAGCCCCAGCATTTT
abundance: -
j_gene: TRBJ1-5
v_gene: TRBV27
d_gene: -

CDR3aa: CSGRELAGTDTQYF
CDR3nt: TGCAGTGGGAGAGAACTAGCGGGCACGGATACGCAGTATTTT
abundance: -
j_gene: TRBJ2-3
v_gene: TRBV20-1
d_gene: TRBD2

CDR3aa: CASSYSSTEAFF
CDR3nt: TGTGCCAGCAGTTACTCATCCACTGAAGCTTTCTTT
abundance: few
j_gene: TRBJ1-1
v_gene: TRBV6-2/TRBV6-3
d_gene: -

CDR3aa: CASSRTTPSYNEQFF
CDR3nt: TGTGCCAGCAGCCGGACTACCCCGTCCTACAATGAGCAGTTCTTC
abundance: few
j_gene: TRBJ2-1
v_gene: TRBV7-2
d_gene: -

CDR3aa: CASSIPGSSYEQYF
CDR3nt: TGTGCCAGTAGTATTCCGGGGTCCTCCTACGAGCAGTACTTC
abundance: -
j_gene: TRBJ2-7
v_gene: TRBV19
d_gene: -

CDR3aa: CASSPRGIQYF
CDR3nt: TGTGCCAGCAGTCCGCGGGGCATTCAGTACTTC
abundance: few
j_gene: TRBJ2-4
v_gene: TRBV6-1
d_gene: -

CDR3aa: CASSLDREAAPYEQYF
CDR3nt: TGTGCCAGCAGCTTAGACCGGGAAGCAGCCCCCTACGAGCAGTACTTC
abundance: few
j_gene: TRBJ2-7
v_gene: TRBV11-1
d_gene: -

CDR3aa: CASSETQGSNAPLHF
CDR3nt: TGTGCCAGCAGTGAAACCCAGGGCTCCAATGCACCCCTCCACTTT
abundance: few
j_gene: TRBJ1-6
v_gene: TRBV6-1
d_gene: -

CDR3aa: CASSLTGTAFF
CDR3nt: TGTGCCAGCAGCCTAACAGGGACCGCTTTCTTT
abundance: -
j_gene: TRBJ1-1
v_gene: TRBV7-9
d_gene: -

CDR3aa: CVSSRAGTANTEAFF
CDR3nt: TGTGTCAGCAGCCGAGCAGGGACAGCGAACACTGAAGCTTTCTTT
abundance: -
j_gene: TRBJ1-1
v_gene: TRBV5-5
d_gene: TRBD1

CDR3aa: CASSQVGTGGLFF
CDR3nt: TGTGCCAGCAGCCAAGTAGGGACAGGGGGCCTGTTCTTC
abundance: few
j_gene: TRBJ2-1
v_gene: TRBV14
d_gene: TRBD1

CDR3aa: CASSLVGTAKNIQYF
CDR3nt: TGTGCCAGCAGCTTAGTCGGCACCGCCAAAAACATTCAGTACTTC
abundance: -
j_gene: TRBJ2-4
v_gene: TRBV7-9
d_gene: -

CDR3aa: CASSSGLAGVGFTDTQYF
CDR3nt: TGCGCCAGCAGCTCGGGACTAGCGGGGGTAGGATTCACAGATACGCAGTATTTT
abundance: -
j_gene: TRBJ2-3
v_gene: TRBV5-1
d_gene: TRBD2

CDR3aa: CASSLGPGTDTQYF
CDR3nt: TGCGCCAGCAGCTTGGGTCCGGGCACAGATACGCAGTATTTT
abundance: many
j_gene: TRBJ2-3
v_gene: TRBV5-1
d_gene: -

CDR3aa: CSARAGTPWADTQYF
CDR3nt: TGCAGTGCGCGGGCAGGGACCCCCTGGGCAGATACGCAGTATTTT
abundance: -
j_gene: TRBJ2-3
v_gene: TRBV20-1
d_gene: -

CDR3aa: CASSSAVDTQYF
CDR3nt: TGCGCCAGCAGCTCAGCTGTTGATACGCAGTATTTT
abundance: -
j_gene: TRBJ2-3
v_gene: TRBV5-1
d_gene: -

CDR3aa: CASSANTGELFF
CDR3nt: TGTGCCAGCAGCGCTAACACCGGGGAGCTGTTTTTT
abundance: many
j_gene: TRBJ2-2
v_gene: TRBV27
d_gene: -

CDR3aa: CATSPGQAKYASGANVLTF
CDR3nt: TGTGCCACCAGTCCAGGACAGGCGAAATACGCCTCTGGGGCCAACGTCCTGACTTTC
abundance: many
j_gene: TRBJ2-6
v_gene: TRBV24-1
d_gene: TRBD1